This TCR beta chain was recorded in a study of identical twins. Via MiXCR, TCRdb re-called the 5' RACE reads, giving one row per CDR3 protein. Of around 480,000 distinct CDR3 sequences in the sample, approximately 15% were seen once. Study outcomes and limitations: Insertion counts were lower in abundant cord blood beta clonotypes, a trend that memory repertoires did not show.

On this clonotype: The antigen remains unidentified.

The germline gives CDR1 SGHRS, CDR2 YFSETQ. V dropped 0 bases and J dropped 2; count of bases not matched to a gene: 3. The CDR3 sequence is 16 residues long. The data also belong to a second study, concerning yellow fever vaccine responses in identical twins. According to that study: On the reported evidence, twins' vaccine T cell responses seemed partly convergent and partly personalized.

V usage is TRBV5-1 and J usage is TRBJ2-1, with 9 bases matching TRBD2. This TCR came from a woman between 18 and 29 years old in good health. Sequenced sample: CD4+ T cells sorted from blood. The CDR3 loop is CASSLVSGGTYNEQFF. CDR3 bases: TGCGCCAGCAGCTTGGTCAGCGGGGGGACCTACAATGAGCAGTTCTTC.